This T cell receptor (beta chain) is from a study of CD4 and CD8 cells across lung adenocarcinoma regions. Looked up from germline, CDR1 is MNHEY and CDR2 is SVGAGI. The CDR3 is 14 amino acids. J was trimmed by 13 bases and V by 8 bases; bases with no gene match: 14. This clonotype is judged medium-sized. TCRdb reprocessed the PCR reads via MiXCR and lists one record per CDR3 protein. The sample has 13,000 to 15,000 distinct CDR3 sequences, roughly 48% seen once. The TCR was taken from a male donor with lung adenocarcinoma. The CD4 and CD8 labels of this study may be unreliable. The chain couples TRBV6-5 to TRBJ2-1, with 10 bases matching TRBD2. Sequencing was performed on CD4+ T cells from the center of a lung tumor. CDR3 in DNA: TGTGCCAGCCGGAGAGGGTCTAGCGGGAGTATACAGTTCTTC. Protein: CASRRGSSGSIQFF.